This TCR beta chain was sequenced in a study of blood T cell repertoires in COVID-19 (dated by TCRdb to between 2020 and 2021). Notes on the research overall: Samples from collaborators originated in the United States, Italy and Spain and spanned both the acute and convalescent phases of COVID-19. Subjects who had been exposed to COVID-19, were actively infected with it, or had recovered from it provided the deeply sampled blood TCRbeta repertoires that made up the dataset. Where available, HLA class I and class II types were taken from metadata supplied by the sample provider and were not determined by assay-based typing. A de-identified subject ID, COVID-19 status, age in years and sex were almost always included in the sample metadata. The samples were drawn from two sources: the first 160 participants of the ongoing ImmuneRACE study, and 1,000 to 1,500 subjects contributed by 6 global collaborators. The repertoires were made available in a free public database intended to serve as a resource for research on the immune response to SARS-CoV-2. The prospective study material was composed of cDNA or gDNA derived from T cells, B-cell-depleted T cells, or PBMCs. The paper's findings and limits, for the study overall: Clinical and demographic metadata were provided uncurated, with the amount varying by source and participant.

For CDR1 and CDR2, the germline V gene lists SGHAT and FQNNGV. The CDR3, cysteine through phenylalanine, is 15 amino acids long. Only the CDR3 DNA stays, 45 bases, in frame from base 1. V and J are truncated by 1 base and 4 bases respectively, leaving an intervening sequence of 13 bases. TCRbeta CDR3 regions were amplified from genomic DNA using the immunoSEQ Assay, a bias-controlled multiplex PCR. The authors' pipeline ran thus. Nucleated cell counts per sample were estimated from amplification of reference gene primers within the assay. To quantify the absolute abundance of each unique TCRbeta CDR3 rearrangement, sequence reads were collapsed and filtered. For each sample, productive Simpson clonality was calculated by taking the square root of Simpson's diversity index across productive rearrangements. Drawn from immuneACCESS, this table holds only the in-frame rearrangements with V and J called that TCRdb kept. Clones are partly lost; checked studies trace under half to an unresolved V gene and leave the rest unexplained. Clonal size and the V and J genes are those of that table, whereas D and trimming came from the DNA. Recorded for this sample are about 83,000 clones; 85% to 90% of them occurred a single time. Clones ranked in the top ten supply around 7.8% of the sample.

Collaborating institutions collected whole blood in K2EDTA tubes following their own protocols. For TCRbeta analysis, collaborator samples were shipped as frozen whole blood, as isolated PBMCs, or as DNA extracted from either sample type. Note on this clone: Its antigen has not been determined. The sample holds no much larger clone one base away, and base qualities are not on file.

The chain uses TRBV11-2 and TRBJ2-5; tentative D gene TRBD2, with 7 bases matching. The receptor was isolated from a man older than 75 with active or convalescent COVID-19. Material: peripheral blood. The DNA is TGTGCCAGCAGCTTAGCCGGGGGGCCAGGAGAGACCCAGTACTTC. This gives the protein CASSLAGGPGETQYF.